This passage covers 6 T cell receptor beta chains from one sample sequenced in a study of human T cells and chemical hapten exposure (dated by TCRdb to 2020 to 2022). Library preparation employed RACE. The instrument was a NextSeq 500. TCRdb reprocessed the public reads (quality trimming at Q25 with fastp, clone calling with MiXCR) and kept in-frame beta chains. Rows are combined by CDR3 protein, so each entry shows the most common genes and DNA. This sample has more than 95,000 distinct CDR3 sequences in its table, and 12% of those were observed once. Together, the top ten hold roughly 1.3% of the sample. The sample's time point label, decoded: patch test 1, 2 weeks after DPC sensitization. In light of the paper, this sample's treatment or condition label describes: therapeutic diphenylcyclopropenone sensitization with weekly scalp DPC. Sequences were derived from whole blood, sampled in connection with sensitization to the hapten diphenylcyclopropenone (DPC). Receptors were obtained from a woman aged 45 to 65 with alopecia areata. Some clones in this sample may be carry-over from other donors' samples.

This clonotype was counted a single time. The rearrangement links TRBV3-1 to TRBJ1-3; D unclear. Trimming cost V 4 bases and J 0 bases, with 7 bases left between them. The CDR3 loop spans 14 amino acids. The germline V gene has CDR1 LGHDT and CDR2 YNNKEL (reference sequence). The CDR3 protein is CASSPRDSGNTIYF. As DNA, the CDR3 is TGTGCCAGCAGCCCCAGAGACTCTGGAAACACCATATATTTT.

The chain combines TRBV7-6 with TRBJ2-4; a weak D match, TRBD2 (5 bases). In germline, CDR1 is SGHVS, CDR2 FNYEAQ. The V end was cut by 1 base, the J end by 1 base, with 11 bases between. This CDR3 comprises 16 residues. The CDR3: CASSLEEGSAKNIQYF. DNA of the CDR3: TGTGCCAGCAGCTTAGAAGAGGGATCGGCCAAAAACATTCAGTACTTC.

This clonotype occurred a few times. The rearrangement uses TRBV5-1 and TRBJ1-1; no clear D gene. Germline V CDR1 and CDR2: SGHRS, YFSETQ. The CDR3 has 14 amino acids. Deletions cut 4 bases from V and 3 bases from J, with 13 bases between. CDR3 in amino acids: CASSPDWGDTEAFF. As DNA, the CDR3 is TGCGCCAGCAGCCCGGATTGGGGTGACACTGAAGCTTTCTTT.

This clonotype has at least ten counts. The chain is built from TRBV7-8 and TRBJ2-3, with a weak D call TRBD1 (5 bases). This CDR3 region has 16 residues. The V end was cut by 5 bases, the J end by 2 bases, with 17 bases between. Looked up from germline, CDR1 is SGHVS and CDR2 is FQNEAQ. Written as DNA, the CDR3 is TGTGCCAGCAGCCCCAGAGCCAGGGCATACACAGATACGCAGTATTTT. This translates into CASSPRARAYTDTQYF.

This clonotype occurred a few times. The chain joins TRBV11-2 to TRBJ2-1; D is possibly TRBD2 (6 bases). The CDR3 covers 12 residues. Germline assignment: CDR1 SGHAT and CDR2 FQNNGV. V shed 1 base and J shed 10 bases, with 8 bases lying between them. This chain's CDR3 is CASSLASVEQFF. The CDR3 DNA is TGTGCCAGCAGCTTAGCTAGCGTCGAGCAGTTCTTC.

This clonotype appeared a few times. This chain uses TRBV3-1 with TRBJ1-1; TRBD1 might be the D (5 bases). CDR3 length: 14 amino acids. Germline V gene sequence: CDR1 LGHDT, CDR2 YNNKEL (reference sequence). The ends were cut back, 6 bases at V and 0 bases at J, with 11 bases in the middle. The CDR3 loop is CASSTGTVNTEAFF. In nucleotides, the CDR3 is TGTGCCAGCAGTACCGGGACGGTGAACACTGAAGCTTTCTTT.